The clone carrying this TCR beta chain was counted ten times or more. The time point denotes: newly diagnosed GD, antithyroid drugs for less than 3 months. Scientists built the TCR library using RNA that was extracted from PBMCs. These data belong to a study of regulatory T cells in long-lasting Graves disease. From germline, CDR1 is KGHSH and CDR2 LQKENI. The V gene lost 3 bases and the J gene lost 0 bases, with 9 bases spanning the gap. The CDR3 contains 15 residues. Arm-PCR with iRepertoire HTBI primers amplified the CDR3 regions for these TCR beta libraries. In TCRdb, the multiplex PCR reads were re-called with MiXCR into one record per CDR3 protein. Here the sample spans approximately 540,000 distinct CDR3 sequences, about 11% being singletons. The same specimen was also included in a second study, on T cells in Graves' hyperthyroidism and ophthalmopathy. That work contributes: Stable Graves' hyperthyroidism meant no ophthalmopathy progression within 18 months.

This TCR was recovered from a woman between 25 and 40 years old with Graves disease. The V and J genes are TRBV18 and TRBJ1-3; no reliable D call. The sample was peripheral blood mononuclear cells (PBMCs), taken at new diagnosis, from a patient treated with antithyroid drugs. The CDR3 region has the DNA TGTGCCAGCTCACCTGTGCAACGCTCTGGAAACACCATATATTTT. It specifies CASSPVQRSGNTIYF.